This T cell receptor (beta chain) came from a study of blood T cell repertoires in COVID-19. Study-level background: Samples came from the United States, Italy and Spain, spanning acute and convalescent COVID-19. From T cells, B-cell-depleted T cells, or PBMCs came the material, which was cDNA or gDNA.

Participants were aged roughly 18 to 90 years from 20 to 30 US areas. Sequencing used immunoSEQ multiplex PCR; TCRdb keeps in-frame clones, though not all of them. The sample has under 300,000 clones; roughly 87% are singletons. Germline V lookup: CDR1 SEHNR, CDR2 FQNEAQ (reference sequence). After removal of 2 bases from V and 0 bases from J, the junction contained 7 bases not matched to a gene. This CDR3 is 16 amino acids long. This chain joins TRBV7-9 and TRBJ2-7, with 7 nucleotides matching TRBD1. This clonotype was sampled from a young woman with acute COVID-19. Input material: PBMCs or T cells enriched from blood (not recorded which). The CDR3, as DNA: TGTGCCAGCAGCTTAAGCCGGGACAGTCCCTCCTACGAGCAGTACTTC. It translates to CASSLSRDSPSYEQYF.